This T cell receptor beta chain was sequenced for a study of T cell repertoires in cytomegalovirus infection. Study-wide background: Matching HLA type, along with CMV infection, was indicated by public TCR beta signatures.

TCRdb analysed the reads with MiXCR anew, one entry per CDR3 protein. This table holds about 530,000 distinct CDR3 sequences, approximately 26% found once. General study findings and limits: HLA-C-restricted CMV clonotypes gave the most frequent clonotype in two of eight donors. Summed public TCR beta family frequency identified CMV carriers bearing the relevant HLA.

Concerning this clonotype: As yet, its antigen is unknown.

V shed 1 base and J shed 1 base, with 13 bases lying between them. The CDR3 loop spans 16 amino acids. Germline V gene data show CDR1 as SEHNR and CDR2 as FQNEAQ (reference sequence). This chain joins TRBV7-9 and TRBJ2-5; D is possibly TRBD1 or TRBD2 (5 bases each). The origin of this receptor is a human donor in good health (CMV status not recorded). Some clones in this sample may be carry-over from other donors' samples. The sequenced material came from PBMCs. The CDR3 DNA reads as TGTGCCAGCAGCTTAGGGGGGATCCGGCCCCAAGAGACCCAGTACTTC. Translating gives CASSLGGIRPQETQYF. The complete variable domain, with remaining parts taken from reference TRBV7-9 and TRBJ2-5, reads DTGVSQNPRHKITKRGQNVTFRCDPISEHNRLYWYRQTLGQGPEFLTYFQNEAQLEKSRLLSDRFSAERPKGSFSTLEIQRTEQGDSAMYLCASSLGGIRPQETQYFGPGTRLLVL.